Following are 3 T cell receptor beta chains from one sample sequenced in a study of cytomegalovirus exposure and HLA in healthy donors. A multiplex PCR was run with 60 Vbeta primers and 13 Jbeta primers. The protocol was immunoSEQ multiplex PCR, while the TCRdb copy is restricted to in-frame clones and leaves out a portion. The sample gives about 150,000 clones, 60% to 80% of which show up once; approximately 0.66% is in the top ten. Sequencing was performed on PBMCs. These receptors originate from a male donor in good health and CMV-seronegative.

The chain has TRBV6-5 and TRBJ2-2; tentatively, D is TRBD1 (5 bases). The V end was cut by 6 bases, the J end by 3 bases, with 14 bases between. Germline CDR1 and CDR2: MNHEY and SVGAGI. This CDR3 has 15 residues. CDR3 nucleotide sequence: TGTGCCAGCAGCGGTTTTGGCAGGGACACCGGGGAGCTGTTTTTT. Its protein product is CASSGFGRDTGELFF.

The rearrangement links TRBV5-1 to TRBJ1-1; 7 nucleotides match TRBD1. CDR1 is SGHRS and CDR2 is YFSETQ in the germline V gene. Trimming removed 4 bases from V and 0 bases from J; junction bases left unmatched: 3. The CDR3 totals 14 residues. In DNA, the CDR3 is TGCGCCAGCAGCACGGACAGGATGAACACTGAAGCTTTCTTT. Its translation: CASSTDRMNTEAFF. The entire variable domain, with the rest obtained from reference TRBV5-1 and TRBJ1-1, is as follows: KAGVTQTPRYLIKTRGQQVTLSCSPISGHRSVSWYQQTPGQGLQFLFEYFSETQRNKGNFPGRFSGRQFSNSRSEMNVSTLELGDSALYLCASSTDRMNTEAFFGQGTRLTVV.

This clone was counted once. The chain joins TRBV30 to TRBJ2-7; 8 bases align to TRBD1. Germline CDR1 and CDR2: GTSNPN and SVGIG (reference sequence). The CDR3 runs to 13 residues. Trimming at V came to 2 bases and at J to 5 bases, leaving 5 bases not matched to a gene. The CDR3 reads CAWSPDRGHEQYF. CDR3 nucleotides: TGTGCCTGGAGTCCCGACAGGGGCCACGAGCAGTACTTC.